This T cell receptor (beta chain) was captured in a study of post-analysis software for immune sequencing data. The wider study: There were relapsing-remitting, secondary progressive and progressive-relapsing multiple sclerosis among the disease courses included. Overall study results and limits: Controls' normalized Chao1 diversity significantly exceeded that of multiple sclerosis patients. When patients were compared with controls, a handful of TRBV segments were more frequent, TRBV5-6, TRBV5-1 and TRBV20-1 among them.

Unique molecular identifiers tagged the TCR beta cDNA libraries. cDNA molecules numbering 450,000 to 650,000 came from about 0.94 to 9.7 million T cells. TCRdb re-called the PCR reads through MiXCR, storing one row per CDR3 protein. Found here are 650,000 to 850,000 distinct CDR3 sequences, around 53% of them singletons; the top ten hold roughly 4.4%. Per the germline V gene, CDR1 is ENHRY and CDR2 is SYGVKD. V shed 7 bases and J 0 bases; nucleotides not matched to a gene: 11. The length of the CDR3 is 16 residues. This clonotype was seen once. Its matching antigen is unknown. The receptor was derived from a girl under 18 with multiple sclerosis. Sequenced material: blood. V is TRBV10-3 and J is TRBJ1-1; 7 bases line up with TRBD1. CDR3 in DNA: TGTGCCATCAAAGGGTCGGAGACAGGGTTGAACACTGAAGCTTTCTTT. It specifies CAIKGSETGLNTEAFF.